This T cell receptor (beta chain) emerged from a study of shared clonotypes between healthy human individuals. Concerning this clone: The antigen is unknown.

Trimming took off 0 bases at V and 8 bases at J, with 13 bases between the two ends. Germline-derived CDR1 and CDR2 are MNHEY and SVGAGI. This CDR3 contains 14 residues. Study-wide findings and caveats: Some naive CD4 clonotypes, around 4.9%, turned up in common across several donors.

Measured with immunoSEQ multiplex PCR; TCRdb has only the in-frame clones, and not every one. This table has nearly 1 million clones, 76% appearing once. The receptor comes from a man aged 18-30 years in good health. The sequenced sample was memory CD4+ T cells sorted from blood. Specified subset: CD45RA-negative fraction. The rearrangement uses TRBV6-5 and TRBJ1-2, with D tentatively TRBD1 (6 bases). The CDR3 loop reads CASSYSATGYGYTF. DNA for the CDR3: TGTGCCAGCAGTTACTCGGCGACAGGATACGGCTACACCTTC.